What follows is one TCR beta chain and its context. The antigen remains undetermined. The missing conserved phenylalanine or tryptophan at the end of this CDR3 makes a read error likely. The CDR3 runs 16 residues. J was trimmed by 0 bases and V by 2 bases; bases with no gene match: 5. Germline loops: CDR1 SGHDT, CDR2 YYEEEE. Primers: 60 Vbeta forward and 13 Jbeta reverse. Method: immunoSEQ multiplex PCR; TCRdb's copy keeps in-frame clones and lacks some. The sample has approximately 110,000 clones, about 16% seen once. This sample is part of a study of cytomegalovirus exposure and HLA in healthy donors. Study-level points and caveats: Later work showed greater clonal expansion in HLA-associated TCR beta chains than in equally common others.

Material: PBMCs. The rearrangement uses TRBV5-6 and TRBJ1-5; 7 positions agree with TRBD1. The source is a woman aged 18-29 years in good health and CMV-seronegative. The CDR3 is CASSFMGQYSNQPQHV. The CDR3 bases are TGTGCCAGCAGCTTCATGGGACAGTATAGCAATCAGCCCCAGCATGTT.